This T cell receptor beta chain emerged from a study of a mutant IDH1 vaccine in newly diagnosed glioma. For the study at large: Weeks 1, 3, 5, 7, 11, 15, 19 and 23 were when patients received their eight vaccinations.

Described time point: week 23, last vaccination. Doses consisted of 300 ug of mutant IDH1 20-mer peptide each, paired with topical imiquimod. CDR1 is KGHSH and CDR2 is LQKENI in the germline V gene. Trimming left V 5 bases short and J 13 bases short, with 18 bases between. This CDR3 is built from 13 residues. As regards this clone: Its antigen is currently unknown.

Here immunoSEQ multiplex PCR was the method, and the copy in TCRdb shows in-frame clones only, minus some. The sample holds about 60,000 clones, over 70% seen once. Findings and limits, study-wide: Pseudoprogression apparently tracked independently of changes in top peripheral T cell clonotypes.

Sequencing was performed on PBMCs, taken from a glioma patient whose treatment included an IDH1 peptide vaccine. The source is a man in his forties with glioma. The chain is built from TRBV18 and TRBJ2-4, with D unclear. CDR3 DNA sequence: TGTGCCAGCTCAAGAGACGACGGCTCCTTCCAGTACTTC. It codes for CASSRDDGSFQYF.